This TCR beta chain was captured in a study of blood T cell repertoires in COVID-19. Study information: Sites across the United States, Italy and Spain contributed samples from acute and convalescent COVID-19.

Authors' data handling: It was from reference gene primer amplification that nucleated cell counts were estimated. Here immunoSEQ multiplex PCR was the method, and the copy in TCRdb shows in-frame clones only, minus some. Clone size and V and J calls were adopted from that table, with D and trimming inferred from the DNA. The sample records roughly 240,000 clones, roughly nine tenths being singletons. V was cut by 6 bases and J by 0 bases, with 11 bases left in between. Looked up from germline, CDR1 is SGHTA and CDR2 is FQGTGA. CDR3 size: 14 residues. The chain carries TRBV7-3 and TRBJ1-1; D is possibly TRBD1 (6 bases). This TCR came from a young man with active or convalescent COVID-19. Sequencing input: peripheral blood. The chain's CDR3 is CASSTQGMNTEAFF. DNA of the CDR3: TGTGCCAGCAGTACCCAGGGGATGAACACTGAAGCTTTCTTT.